Following are 24 T cell receptor beta chains from one sample sequenced in a study of PD-1 blockade in classical Hodgkin lymphoma. Each of the patients experienced relapse following autologous stem cell transplantation, and their brentuximab vedotin exposure differed. This table comes from immunoSEQ multiplex PCR, and its TCRdb copy is limited to in-frame clones, with some not included. The sample consists of 25,000 to 30,000 clones, 70% of them appearing once. The starting material was peripheral blood mononuclear cells (PBMCs), obtained before the second cycle of nivolumab. These receptors came from a human donor with classical Hodgkin lymphoma.

This chain connects TRBV9 to TRBJ2-5; TRBD1 aligns across 8 bases. This CDR3 has 13 amino acids. The V segment lost 3 bases and the J segment 2 bases; nucleotides outside the gene matches: 0. The germline V gene has CDR1 SGDLS and CDR2 YYNGEE. The CDR3 DNA reads as TGTGCCAGCAGCGGACAGGGGCAAGAGACCCAGTACTTC. Encoded protein: CASSGQGQETQYF.

The genes are TRBV29-1 and TRBJ2-5, with D perhaps being TRBD1 or TRBD2 (5 bases each). The CDR3 contains 12 residues. V was trimmed by 1 base and J by 4 bases, leaving 7 bases between them. CDR1 and CDR2 from the germline V gene are SQVTM and ANQGSEA. CDR3 bases: TGCAGCGTTGAAGCAGGGAGAGAGACCCAGTACTTC. It yields the protein CSVEAGRETQYF.

This chain connects TRBV6-5 to TRBJ1-6; D uncertain. The length of the CDR3 is 14 residues. The V gene's germline CDR1 is MNHEY and CDR2 SVGAGI. Trimming pared 8 bases from V and 9 bases from J, leaving 17 bases between. The CDR3 sequence is CASCSGSPTSPLHF. For the CDR3, the DNA is TGTGCCAGCTGCTCCGGGTCTCCAACTTCACCCCTCCACTTT.

The table lists this clone with a few counts. Here the CDR3 DNA reads TGTGCCAGCTCACCCCAAAGACGGAGAGATACGCAGTATTTT. Encoded protein: CASSPQRRRDTQYF. The chain combines TRBV18 with TRBJ2-3, with D unclear. Germline CDR1 is KGHSH and CDR2 is LQKENI. Trimming removed 3 bases from V and 5 bases from J, with 12 bases in between. The CDR3 extends over 14 amino acids.

The chain carries TRBV7-7 and TRBJ2-7; the match to TRBD2 covers 15 bases. V lost 2 bases to trimming and J lost 2 bases; unmatched junction nucleotides: 10. The germline CDR1 and CDR2 sequences are SSHAT and FNYEAQ (reference sequence). The CDR3 length is 19 residues. The CDR3 DNA reads as TGTGCCAGCAGCTTAAGTATGTGGGGACTAGCGGGGGGAACCTACGAGCAGTACGTC. This encodes CASSLSMWGLAGGTYEQYV.

As regards this clone: The sample carries other DNA sequences with the same CDR3. The V gene is TRBV28, the J gene TRBJ2-3; TRBD2 aligns across 10 bases. Trimming at V came to 4 bases and at J to 3 bases, leaving 4 bases not matched to a gene. This CDR3 has 15 amino acids. CDR1 and CDR2 (germline): MDHEN, SYDVKM. DNA for the CDR3: TGTGCCAGCAGTTGGGCTAGCGGGGGAACAGATACGCAGTATTTT. Translated: CASSWASGGTDTQYF. Complete variable domain (other parts from reference TRBV28 and TRBJ2-3): DVKVTQSSRYLVKRTGEKVFLECVQDMDHENMFWYRQDPGLGLRLIYFSYDVKMKEKGDIPEGYSVSREKKERFSLILESASTNQTSMYLCASSWASGGTDTQYFGPGTRLTVL.

CDR3 protein: CASSEATPTGNGYTF. In DNA form, the CDR3 reads TGTGCCAGCAGTGAAGCAACACCAACGGGAAATGGCTACACCTTC. V gene TRBV6-1 combines with J gene TRBJ1-2; D remains ambiguous. V was clipped by 0 bases and J by 6 bases, with 14 bases between them. This CDR3 region has 15 residues. Germline CDR1 reads MNHNS; CDR2 reads SASEGT.

This clone was picked up one time. The chain joins TRBV27 to TRBJ2-3; 11 nucleotides agree with TRBD2. The length of the CDR3 is 16 residues. V trimming: 5 bases; J trimming: 1 base; junction bases outside the gene matches: 5. From germline, CDR1 is MNHEY and CDR2 SMNVEV (reference sequence). The CDR3 region is CASSGLLAGGTDTQYF. The CDR3 DNA reads as TGTGCCAGCAGTGGTTTACTAGCGGGGGGCACAGATACGCAGTATTTT.

In its sample, this clone was seen a few times. The chain combines TRBV27 with TRBJ2-3, with TRBD2 identical over 10 bases. Germline V gene data show CDR1 as MNHEY and CDR2 as SMNVEV (reference sequence). The length of the CDR3 is 14 residues. The V gene end was trimmed by 6 bases and the J gene end by 5 bases; junction bases not matched to a gene: 5. In DNA, the CDR3 is TGTGCCAGCAGGGGACTAGCGTCAGGAGATACGCAGTATTTT. Its translation is CASRGLASGDTQYF.

The V call is TRBV13, the J call TRBJ1-4, with D uncertain. The CDR3 runs to 14 residues. With 5 bases removed from V and 8 bases from J, the gap between germline ends came to 15 bases. The germline gives CDR1 PRHDT, CDR2 FYEKMQ (reference sequence). CDR3 nucleotides: TGTGCCAGCAGCCTCAGAACGTTCGGGGAAAAACTGTTTTTT. This translates into CASSLRTFGEKLFF.

A few counts support this clone. This chain uses TRBV7-9 with TRBJ1-4; D not resolved. The CDR3 is made up of 13 amino acids. V gave up 3 bases and J gave up 10 bases, with 12 bases separating them. The germline V gene encodes CDR1 SEHNR and CDR2 FQNEAQ (reference sequence). The DNA for the CDR3 is TGTGCCAGCAGCTTCTTGGTAGGCGGAAAACTGTTTTTT. Its protein is CASSFLVGGKLFF.

The CDR3 DNA reads as TGTGCCAGCAGTTCTACAGGGGCGGCCGGGGAGCTGTTTTTT. It codes for CASSSTGAAGELFF. The genes are TRBV28 and TRBJ2-2, with TRBD1 matching over 7 bases. Germline lookup yields CDR1 MDHEN and CDR2 SYDVKM. Trimming cost V 4 bases and J 6 bases; bases outside gene matches: 5. The CDR3 has 14 amino acids.

V gene TRBV6-1 combines with J gene TRBJ1-2, with 10 bases aligning to TRBD1. The CDR3 extends over 14 amino acids. The trim removed 5 bases at V and 7 bases at J, leaving 7 bases unmatched. Germline V CDR1 and CDR2: MNHNS, SASEGT. The CDR3 bases are TGTGCCAGCAGTTCTCTGACAGGGGGCTTTGGCTACACCTTC. It yields the protein CASSSLTGGFGYTF.

V and J are TRBV7-8 and TRBJ2-6; D is unresolved. The V and J ends lost 8 bases and 0 bases respectively, with 14 bases between them. The CDR3 sequence is 16 residues long. The germline CDR1 and CDR2 sequences are SGHVS and FQNEAQ. The CDR3 DNA reads as TGTGCCAGCTCACCTTATTTAGGCTCTGGGGCCAACGTCCTGACTTTC. Protein: CASSPYLGSGANVLTF.

In this sample, this clone turned up once. The genes are TRBV6-6 and TRBJ1-5; D remains ambiguous. The CDR3 totals 14 residues. V shed 6 bases and J shed 0 bases, with 9 bases lying between them. Germline CDR1 and CDR2: MNHNY and SVGAGI (reference sequence). The CDR3 region is CASSPNYSNQPQHF. In DNA, the CDR3 is TGTGCCAGCAGCCCTAACTATAGCAATCAGCCCCAGCATTTT.

The V gene is TRBV11-3, the J gene TRBJ1-1, with a possible D match to TRBD1 (5 bases). The CDR3 has 14 residues. The germline CDR1 and CDR2 sequences are SGHNT and YENEEA. V lost 5 bases, J lost 8 bases, and 18 bases lay in between. CDR3 nucleotide sequence: TGTGCCAGCAGCATGCCCCGGGACGGACGAGAAGCTTTCTTT. It translates to CASSMPRDGREAFF.

The DNA of the CDR3 is TGTGCCAGCAGCCTCACAGGGAACTCCTACGAGCAGTACGTC. This sequence encodes CASSLTGNSYEQYV. The chain joins TRBV6-1 to TRBJ2-7, with D maybe TRBD1 (6 bases). The ends were cut back, 6 bases at V and 0 bases at J, with 12 bases in the middle. There are 14 residues in the CDR3. Germline CDR1 and CDR2: MNHNS and SASEGT.

The rearrangement uses TRBV5-1 and TRBJ2-3; 13 bases align to TRBD2. The germline V gene encodes CDR1 SGHRS and CDR2 YFSETQ. The V segment lost 4 bases and the J segment 0 bases; nucleotides outside the gene matches: 11. The CDR3 is 19 residues long. The CDR3 spells CASSVGLAGIPLSTDTQYF. The CDR3 DNA follows: TGCGCCAGCAGCGTGGGACTAGCGGGGATACCTTTAAGCACAGATACGCAGTATTTT.

The chain is built from TRBV27 and TRBJ2-1, with D uncertain. The CDR3 extends over 15 amino acids. The germline CDR1 and CDR2 sequences are MNHEY and SMNVEV (reference sequence). V was clipped by 6 bases and J by 1 base, with 13 bases between them. CDR3 coding DNA: TGTGCCAGCAGCCCGGCACAGTCGTCCTACAATGAGCAGTTCTTC. Amino acid sequence: CASSPAQSSYNEQFF.

The chain links TRBV7-9 to TRBJ1-2; no clear D gene. CDR3 length equals 17 residues. Trimming removed 5 bases from V and 0 bases from J, with 19 bases in between. Germline assignment: CDR1 SEHNR and CDR2 FQNEAQ (reference sequence). As DNA, the CDR3 is TGTGCCAGCAGCCGCAATGCGAACTGGGGTGCTAACTATGGCTACACCTTC. Its protein is CASSRNANWGANYGYTF.

The chain recombines TRBV28 with TRBJ1-5; unclear D gene. V lost 3 bases to trimming and J lost 4 bases, with 4 bases between them. The CDR3 is 12 amino acids. CDR1 MDHEN and CDR2 SYDVKM come from the germline V gene. The CDR3 nucleotides are TGTGCCAGCAGTTTCTGGAATCAGCCCCAGCATTTT. This translates into CASSFWNQPQHF.

In DNA form, the CDR3 reads TGTGCCAGCAGCTCAGGTTCCATGAACCGACAGCCCCAGCATTTT. Residues: CASSSGSMNRQPQHF. The chain links TRBV5-8 to TRBJ1-5; D gene ambiguous. Germline CDR1 is SGHTS and CDR2 is YDEGEE. CDR3 length: 15 amino acids. V lost 3 bases and J lost 7, with 17 bases in between.

The chain recombines TRBV28 with TRBJ1-2, with TRBD1 matching over 8 bases. J was trimmed by 0 bases and V by 6 bases; bases with no gene match: 12. CDR1 MDHEN and CDR2 SYDVKM come from the germline V gene. The length of the CDR3 is 17 residues. CDR3 in DNA: TGTGCCAGCAGAACCCCGGGACAGGCCCTTCCTAACTATGGCTACACCTTC. Protein product: CASRTPGQALPNYGYTF.

The rearrangement links TRBV2 to TRBJ1-3; 9 nucleotides align to TRBD1. The CDR3 spans 19 residues. J gave up 1 base and V 6 bases, and 16 bases lay outside the gene matches. Germline V lookup: CDR1 SNHLY, CDR2 FYNNEI. CDR3 nucleotide sequence: TGTGCCAGCAGGAAAAAAGGGGCCGGACAGGGGTCTTCTGGAAACACCATATATTTT. Protein product: CASRKKGAGQGSSGNTIYF.